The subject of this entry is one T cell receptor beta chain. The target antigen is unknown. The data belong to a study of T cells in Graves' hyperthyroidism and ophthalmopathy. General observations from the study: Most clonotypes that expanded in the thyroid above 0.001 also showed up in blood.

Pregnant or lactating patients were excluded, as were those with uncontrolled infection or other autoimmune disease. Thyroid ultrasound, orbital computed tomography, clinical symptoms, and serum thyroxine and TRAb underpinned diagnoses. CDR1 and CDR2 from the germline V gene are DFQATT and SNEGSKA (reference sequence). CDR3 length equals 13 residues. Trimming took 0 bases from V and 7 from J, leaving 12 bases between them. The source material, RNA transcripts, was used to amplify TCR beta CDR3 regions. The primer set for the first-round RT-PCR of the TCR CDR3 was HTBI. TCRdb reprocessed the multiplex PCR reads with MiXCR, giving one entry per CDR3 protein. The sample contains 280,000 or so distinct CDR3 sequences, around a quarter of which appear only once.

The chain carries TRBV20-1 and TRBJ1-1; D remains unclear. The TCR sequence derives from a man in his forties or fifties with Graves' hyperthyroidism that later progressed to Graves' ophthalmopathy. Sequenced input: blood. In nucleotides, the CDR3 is TGCAGTGCTAGAGATCAACCAGGTAGTGAAGCTTTCTTT. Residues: CSARDQPGSEAFF.